The next 24 T cell receptor beta chains were all read from a single sample in a study of blood T cell repertoires in COVID-19. Libraries were prepared by immunoSEQ multiplex PCR; TCRdb keeps only in-frame clonotypes and omits some of them. The sample contains almost 250,000 clones, around 89% of which appear only once. Source material: PBMCs or T cells enriched from blood (not recorded which). These receptors all come from a woman aged 25-40 years who had recovered from COVID-19.

The rearrangement joins TRBV1 to TRBJ2-5; no DNA check was done on the table's D call, TRBD2. TRBV1 is a pseudogene locus. This CDR3 is 17 amino acids long. CDR3 protein: CTSSAWPSVEGQETQYF. The CDR3 DNA is TGCACCAGCAGCGCGTGGCCTTCCGTAGAGGGACAAGAGACCCAGTACTTC.

V usage is TRBV19 and J usage is TRBJ1-2; 8 nucleotides agree with TRBD1. The CDR3 sequence is 12 residues long. The germline V gene has CDR1 LNHDA and CDR2 SQIVND (reference sequence). The V and J ends lost 8 bases and 5 bases, in that order; junction bases with no gene match: 4. CDR3 DNA sequence: TGTGCCAGTTCAGGGGGCTGGTATGGCTACACCTTC. It codes for CASSGGWYGYTF.

This rearrangement joins TRBV13 to TRBJ2-7, with 14 bases identical to TRBD2. This CDR3 spans 16 amino acids. The V gene's germline CDR1 is PRHDT and CDR2 FYEKMQ (reference sequence). V gave up 5 bases and J gave up 2 bases; unmatched junction bases: 5. DNA of the CDR3: TGTGCCAGCAGCAACCGACTAGCGGGAGGGACCTACGAGCAGTACTTC. Its translation: CASSNRLAGGTYEQYF. The full variable domain, its missing parts supplied by reference TRBV13 and TRBJ2-7, is AAGVIQSPRHLIKEKRETATLKCYPIPRHDTVYWYQQGPGQDPQFLISFYEKMQSDKGSIPDRFSAQQFSDYHSELNMSSLELGDSALYFCASSNRLAGGTYEQYFGPGTRLTVT.

This chain joins TRBV7-9 and TRBJ2-7, with 9 bases aligning to TRBD2. The CDR3 spans 13 residues. The germline gives CDR1 SEHNR, CDR2 FQNEAQ (reference sequence). The V gene end was trimmed by 7 bases and the J gene end by 7 bases; junction bases not matched to a gene: 8. In DNA, the CDR3 is TGTGCCAGCATGGTAGCGGGAGAGGGGGAGCAGTACTTC. Protein product: CASMVAGEGEQYF.

The chain carries TRBV30 and TRBJ1-3; TRBD1 agrees at 7 bases. This CDR3 comprises 17 residues. V was pared by 3 bases and J by 0 bases, with 11 bases of the junction left unmatched. The germline CDR1 and CDR2 sequences are GTSNPN and SVGIG (reference sequence). The DNA for the CDR3 is TGTGCCTGGAGGTATAGGTGGGACAGCTTCTCTGGAAACACCATATATTTT. Amino acids: CAWRYRWDSFSGNTIYF.

V gene TRBV19 combines with J gene TRBJ1-4, with D unclear. This CDR3 has 14 amino acids. Trimming took off 5 bases at V and 0 bases at J, with 7 bases between the two ends. CDR1 is LNHDA, CDR2 SQIVND, per germline (reference sequence). The CDR3 region has the DNA TGTGCCAGTAGTTGGGGAGCAACTAATGAAAAACTGTTTTTT. Translating it yields CASSWGATNEKLFF. The full variable domain, its missing parts supplied by reference TRBV19 and TRBJ1-4, is DGGITQSPKYLFRKEGQNVTLSCEQNLNHDAMYWYRQDPGQGLRLIYYSQIVNDFQKGDIAEGYSVSREKKESFPLTVTSAQKNPTAFYLCASSWGATNEKLFFGSGTQLSVL.

A remark on this clone: The sample holds other DNA sequences that translate to the same CDR3. The chain links TRBV11-2 to TRBJ1-1; no clear D gene. The germline CDR1 and CDR2 sequences are SGHAT and FQNNGV. This CDR3 has 13 amino acids. The V end lost 3 bases, the J end lost 1 base, and 6 bases lay between the germline ends. CDR3 in DNA: TGTGCCAGCAGCTTTCGCGCGAACACTGAAGCTTTCTTT. It specifies CASSFRANTEAFF.

The V gene is TRBV3-1 (or the pseudogene TRBV3-2), the J gene TRBJ2-4; possible D gene TRBD1, 5 bases. CDR1 and CDR2 (germline): LGHDT, YNNKEL (reference sequence). The CDR3 length is 16 residues. Trimming shortened V by 4 bases and J by 0 bases, and 13 bases separated the two germline ends. CDR3 in amino acids: CASSLGHYLAKNIQYF. The CDR3 nucleotides read TGTGCCAGCAGCCTTGGACACTACCTAGCCAAAAACATTCAGTACTTC.

The chain is built from TRBV7-3 and TRBJ2-5, with 10 positions matching TRBD2. V trimming: 1 base; J trimming: 0 bases; junction bases outside the gene matches: 8. The length of the CDR3 is 18 residues. In germline, CDR1 is SGHTA, CDR2 FQGTGA. For the CDR3, the DNA is TGTGCCAGCAGCTTAAGGCGAGGGACTAGCGCCTACCAAGAGACCCAGTACTTC. Amino acid sequence: CASSLRRGTSAYQETQYF.

The chain has TRBV29-1 and TRBJ1-1; D perhaps matches TRBD1 (5 bases). Germline CDR1 reads SQVTM; CDR2 reads ANQGSEA. Trimming shortened V by 6 bases and J by 5 bases, and 16 bases separated the two germline ends. The CDR3 contains 13 residues. This CDR3 is CSVANGGRTEAFF. As DNA, the CDR3 is TGCAGCGTGGCCAATGGGGGGAGGACTGAAGCTTTCTTT.

This clone occurred once. This chain uses TRBV5-6 with TRBJ2-3; weak D call: TRBD2 (6 bases). V lost 6 bases and J 1 base, leaving 21 bases between the germline ends. This CDR3 has 17 amino acids. Germline CDR1 and CDR2: SGHDT and YYEEEE. CDR3 DNA sequence: TGTGCCAGCAATCCGGCGGGAACTTTTAGCGGCACAGATACGCAGTATTTT. Protein sequence: CASNPAGTFSGTDTQYF.

This chain connects TRBV7-3 to TRBJ2-7, with 9 bases identical to TRBD2. The CDR3 is made up of 17 amino acids. Per germline, CDR1 SGHTA and CDR2 FQGTGA. Trimming at V came to 2 bases and at J to 4 bases, leaving 12 bases not matched to a gene. Here the CDR3 reads CASSLASSGEGMYEQYF. The DNA of the CDR3 is TGTGCCAGCAGCTTAGCATCTAGCGGGGAGGGCATGTACGAGCAGTACTTC.

The chain carries TRBV4-2 and TRBJ2-7; TRBD2 is a possible D gene (5 bases). Germline loops: CDR1 LGHNA, CDR2 YNFKEQ. The CDR3 runs to 17 residues. Trimming removed 0 bases from V and 3 bases from J, with 18 bases in between. This chain's CDR3 is CASSQDRYWQAGYEQYF. CDR3 DNA: TGTGCCAGCAGCCAAGATCGGTATTGGCAGGCGGGCTACGAGCAGTACTTC.

The J gene is TRBJ1-4, the V gene TRBV7-9; tentative D call: TRBD1 (6 bases). Deletions cut 0 bases from V and 6 bases from J, with 8 bases between. CDR1 and CDR2 from the germline V gene are SEHNR and FQNEAQ (reference sequence). The CDR3 is made up of 14 amino acids. The DNA for the CDR3 is TGTGCCAGCAGCTTAGCCAGGGGAGATGAAAAACTGTTTTTT. The encoded protein is CASSLARGDEKLFF.

The chain recombines TRBV28 with TRBJ1-2, with a possible D match to TRBD1 (5 bases). CDR3 length equals 18 residues. The V end lost 2 bases, the J end lost 0 bases, and 19 bases lay between the germline ends. The germline V gene has CDR1 MDHEN and CDR2 SYDVKM. CDR3 in amino acids: CASSLSSGPSLSNYGYTF. Here the CDR3 DNA reads TGTGCCAGCAGTTTAAGTTCAGGGCCAAGCCTTTCTAACTATGGCTACACCTTC.

The V and J genes are TRBV21-1 and TRBJ2-7; the table assigns TRBD2, which was not confirmed against the DNA. TRBV21-1 is an annotated pseudogene. There are 16 residues in the CDR3. CDR3 bases: TGTGCCAGCAGCAAAGATTCTAGGCGGGGGGCCTACGAGCAGTACTTC. Its protein product is CASSKDSRRGAYEQYF.

The V call is TRBV30, the J call TRBJ1-5; D not certain. Per germline, CDR1 GTSNPN and CDR2 SVGIG (reference sequence). This CDR3 comprises 14 residues. Trimming pared 5 bases from V and 4 bases from J, leaving 15 bases between. CDR3 sequence: CAWSTAGGNQPQHF. In DNA form, the CDR3 reads TGTGCCTGGTCTACGGCAGGTGGGAATCAGCCCCAGCATTTT. Full variable domain (missing parts from reference TRBV30 and TRBJ1-5): SQTIHQWPATLVQPVGSPLSLECTVEGTSNPNLYWYRQAAGRGLQLLFYSVGIGQISSEVPQNLSASRPQDRQFILSSKKLLLSDSGFYLCAWSTAGGNQPQHFGDGTRLSIL.

This chain connects TRBV4-3 to TRBJ1-6, with TRBD1 matching over 9 bases. V was pared by 4 bases and J by 10 bases, with 11 bases of the junction left unmatched. The CDR3 spans 16 residues. Looked up from germline, CDR1 is LGHNA and CDR2 is YSLEER. The DNA of the CDR3 is TGCGCCAGCAGCCGCCAGACAGGGGGGTGGGGCTCACCCCTCCACTTT. Amino acids: CASSRQTGGWGSPLHF.

The V and J genes are TRBV27 and TRBJ1-5; D is unresolved. CDR3 size: 15 residues. Trimming left V 6 bases short and J 5 bases short, with 17 bases between. Germline lookup yields CDR1 MNHEY and CDR2 SMNVEV (reference sequence). Here the CDR3 DNA reads TGTGCCAGCAGACAGACGGCAGGTCAATATCAGCCCCAGCATTTT. Translated: CASRQTAGQYQPQHF.

The CDR3 here is CSVRTGQNYGYTF. CDR3 sequence (DNA): TGCAGCGTTCGGACAGGCCAGAACTATGGCTACACCTTC. The rearrangement joins TRBV29-1 to TRBJ1-2, with TRBD1 identical over 7 bases. The CDR3 has 13 amino acids. Germline trimming cut 5 bases from V and 2 bases from J; bases unmatched to any gene: 5. Per the germline V gene, CDR1 is SQVTM and CDR2 is ANQGSEA.

The gene calls are TRBV29-1 and TRBJ1-1; D is perhaps TRBD1 (6 bases). The CDR3 length is 15 residues. Trimming took 4 bases from V and 1 from J, leaving 16 bases between them. Germline CDR1 reads SQVTM; CDR2 reads ANQGSEA. In DNA, the CDR3 is TGCAGCGTTGTGGGGGCAGGGACCGCGAACACTGAAGCTTTCTTT. It specifies CSVVGAGTANTEAFF. Full variable domain (outside the CDR3, taken from reference TRBV29-1 and TRBJ1-1): SAVISQKPSRDICQRGTSLTIQCQVDSQVTMMFWYRQQPGQSLTLIATANQGSEATYESGFVIDKFPISRPNLTFSTLTVSNMSPEDSSIYLCSVVGAGTANTEAFFGQGTRLTVV.

The chain couples TRBV5-4 to TRBJ1-2; tentatively, D is TRBD1 (6 bases). This CDR3 is 15 amino acids long. V lost 3 bases, J lost 3 bases, and 15 bases lay in between. In germline, CDR1 is SGHNT, CDR2 YYREEE (reference sequence). CDR3: CASSSGATGHYGYTF. The CDR3 DNA reads as TGTGCCAGCAGCTCAGGGGCTACAGGCCACTATGGCTACACCTTC.

The chain employs TRBV6-4 and TRBJ2-1; the match to TRBD2 covers 9 bases. Germline CDR1 reads MRHNA; CDR2 reads SNTAGT. Trimming cost V 5 bases and J 8 bases; bases outside gene matches: 10. The CDR3 sequence is 15 residues long. The CDR3 protein is CASSPKAGGSDEQFF. The CDR3 bases are TGTGCCAGCAGTCCGAAAGCGGGAGGATCAGATGAGCAGTTCTTC.

This clone was observed a handful of times. This chain uses TRBV6-2 or TRBV6-3 with TRBJ1-2; 7 bases are shared with TRBD1. The CDR3 covers 11 residues. Germline CDR1 MNHEY, CDR2 SVGEGT. The ends lost 5 bases at V and 7 bases at J; junction bases unmatched: 1. Here the CDR3 reads CASSRDSGYTF. In DNA, the CDR3 is TGTGCCAGCAGTCGGGACAGTGGCTACACCTTC.